The present T cell receptor beta chain was sequenced within a study of T cells in Graves' hyperthyroidism and ophthalmopathy. Broader study findings: Most expanded thyroid clonotypes above 0.001 recurred in blood.

This CDR3 contains 15 residues. V trimming: 5 bases; J trimming: 8 bases; junction bases outside the gene matches: 7. From RNA transcripts, TCR beta CDR3 regions were amplified. The study used the HTBI primer set for a first-round RT-PCR of the TCR CDR3. TCRdb reprocessed the multiplex PCR reads via MiXCR and lists one record per CDR3 protein. The table includes 700,000 to 950,000 distinct CDR3 sequences, 35% detected once. Newly diagnosed patients aged 18 to 65 had hyperthyroidism of under 2 months' duration. Diagnosis rested on symptoms, serum thyroxine and TRAb, thyroid ultrasound, and orbital computed tomography. Fresh peripheral blood, more than 9 ml, yielded the PBMCs. As to this clonotype: Its antigen remains unidentified.

The genes are TRBV12-3 or TRBV12-4 and TRBJ1-4, with 11 bases lining up with TRBD1. Sequencing used blood. The clonotype originates from a woman aged 40-49 years with Graves' hyperthyroidism. The CDR3 bases are TGTGCCAGCAGTCCCCCGGGACAGGGGGAGGAAAAACTGTTTTTT. This sequence encodes CASSPPGQGEEKLFF.